This T cell receptor beta chain came from a study of CD8 T cells in ankylosing spondylitis. TCRdb ran MiXCR on the 5' RACE reads and lists one entry per CDR3 protein. The repertoire holds a few hundred thousand distinct CDR3 sequences, 20% to 25% seen once, with roughly 16% in the top ten. Turning to this clonotype: The antigen is not known.

V lost 0 bases and J 7 bases, leaving 7 bases between the germline ends. Germline assignment: CDR1 DFQATT and CDR2 SNEGSKA (reference sequence). This CDR3 contains 11 residues. Points from the study as a whole: A TCR beta motif of several highly homologous variants appeared characteristic of ankylosing spondylitis blood.

This receptor was identified in a male donor with ankylosing spondylitis. The source material was blood, either unsorted or a sorted T cell fraction (not recorded which). This rearrangement joins TRBV20-1 to TRBJ2-7; no reliable D call. The CDR3 sequence is CSARDLLEQYF. The CDR3 coding sequence is TGCAGTGCTAGAGATCTCTTGGAGCAGTACTTC.